A selection of T cell receptor beta chains follows, all from one sample in a study of PD-L1 blockade in urothelial cancer. Here immunoSEQ multiplex PCR was the method, and the copy in TCRdb shows in-frame clones only, minus some. This sample has over 65,000 clones, with around 84% found just once. The sample was PBMCs, taken around atezolizumab (anti-PD-L1) treatment. The receptors were sampled from a man in his 70s with urothelial cancer. The CDR3 runs from the conserved cysteine through the conserved F or W. The order of the fields is clone size, J gene, D gene, V gene, CDR3 protein, CDR3 DNA. A D gene is named only where the DNA matches it firmly. Where a row states a size, it is once, few, many or the class of an expanded clone; other rows omit it.

clone_size: -
j_call: TRBJ2-7
d_call: -
v_call: TRBV5-1
cdr3_aa: CASMFGGRSFDEQYF
cdr3_nt: TGCGCCAGCATGTTTGGGGGCCGTTCTTTCGACGAGCAGTACTTC

clone_size: -
j_call: TRBJ1-1
d_call: -
v_call: TRBV19
cdr3_aa: CASSIWRSSTEAFF
cdr3_nt: TGTGCCAGTAGTATTTGGCGTAGCAGCACTGAAGCTTTCTTT

clone_size: few
j_call: TRBJ2-7
d_call: -
v_call: TRBV2
cdr3_aa: CASSQDASYEQYF
cdr3_nt: TGTGCCAGCAGCCAGGATGCCTCCTACGAGCAGTACTTC

clone_size: once
j_call: TRBJ2-7
d_call: TRBD2
v_call: TRBV7-4
cdr3_aa: CASSLITSGYLCGNEQYF
cdr3_nt: TGTGCCAGCAGCTTAATCACTAGCGGGTACCTTTGCGGGAACGAGCAGTACTTC

clone_size: few
j_call: TRBJ2-1
d_call: TRBD2
v_call: TRBV19
cdr3_aa: CASSIGGRHYNEQFF
cdr3_nt: TGTGCCAGTAGTATAGGCGGGAGGCATTACAATGAGCAGTTCTTC

clone_size: -
j_call: TRBJ2-2
d_call: -
v_call: TRBV7-2
cdr3_aa: CASSGGVGGELFF
cdr3_nt: TGTGCCAGCAGCGGCGGGGTGGGCGGGGAGCTGTTTTTT

clone_size: once
j_call: TRBJ2-7
d_call: TRBD1
v_call: TRBV2
cdr3_aa: CASSGTGYEQYF
cdr3_nt: TGTGCCAGCAGTGGGACAGGCTACGAGCAGTACTTC

clone_size: -
j_call: TRBJ2-7
d_call: TRBD1
v_call: TRBV5-1
cdr3_aa: CASSFQDRGRIGSYEQYF
cdr3_nt: TGCGCCAGCAGCTTTCAGGACAGGGGGCGAATTGGGTCCTACGAGCAGTACTTC

clone_size: once
j_call: TRBJ2-3
d_call: TRBD2
v_call: TRBV5-1
cdr3_aa: CASSQRVTSGGTDTQYF
cdr3_nt: TGCGCCAGCAGCCAACGGGTGACTAGCGGAGGCACAGATACGCAGTATTTT

clone_size: once
j_call: TRBJ2-7
d_call: -
v_call: TRBV5-1
cdr3_aa: CASSPPSDNEQYF
cdr3_nt: TGCGCCAGCAGCCCCCCTTCCGACAACGAGCAGTACTTC

clone_size: once
j_call: TRBJ1-1
d_call: TRBD1
v_call: TRBV9
cdr3_aa: CASSVAPTGTGGTEAFF
cdr3_nt: TGTGCCAGCAGCGTAGCCCCAACCGGGACAGGGGGCACTGAAGCTTTCTTT

clone_size: -
j_call: TRBJ2-1
d_call: TRBD1
v_call: TRBV19
cdr3_aa: CASSPRQGKMLGNEQFF
cdr3_nt: TGTGCCAGTAGTCCGAGACAGGGTAAGATGCTTGGGAATGAGCAGTTCTTC

clone_size: -
j_call: TRBJ2-1
d_call: -
v_call: TRBV9
cdr3_aa: CASSVFPLVAGLSYNEQFF
cdr3_nt: TGTGCCAGCAGCGTATTCCCCTTAGTGGCGGGGCTCTCCTACAATGAGCAGTTCTTC

clone_size: -
j_call: TRBJ2-7
d_call: -
v_call: TRBV27
cdr3_aa: CASSLSGSMNEQYF
cdr3_nt: TGTGCCAGCAGTTTATCCGGGAGTATGAACGAGCAGTACTTC

clone_size: -
j_call: TRBJ1-3
d_call: -
v_call: TRBV19
cdr3_aa: CASTPNRVGGNTIYF
cdr3_nt: TGTGCCAGTACCCCGAACAGGGTTGGAGGAAACACCATATATTTT

clone_size: -
j_call: TRBJ2-1
d_call: -
v_call: TRBV7-6
cdr3_aa: CASSLGSGSYNEQFF
cdr3_nt: TGTGCCAGCAGCTTAGGTTCGGGCTCCTACAATGAGCAGTTCTTC